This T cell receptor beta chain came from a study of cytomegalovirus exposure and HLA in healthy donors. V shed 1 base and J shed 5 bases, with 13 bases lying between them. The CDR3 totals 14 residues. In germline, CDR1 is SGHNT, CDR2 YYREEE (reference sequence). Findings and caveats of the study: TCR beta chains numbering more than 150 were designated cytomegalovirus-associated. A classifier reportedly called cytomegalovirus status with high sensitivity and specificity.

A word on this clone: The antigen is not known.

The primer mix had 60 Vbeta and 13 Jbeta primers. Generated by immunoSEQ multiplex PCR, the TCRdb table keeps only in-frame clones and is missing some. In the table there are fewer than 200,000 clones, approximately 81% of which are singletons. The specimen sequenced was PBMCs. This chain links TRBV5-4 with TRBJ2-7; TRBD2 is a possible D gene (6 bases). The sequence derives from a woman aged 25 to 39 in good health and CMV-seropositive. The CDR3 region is CASSLSSSGDEQYF. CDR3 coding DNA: TGTGCCAGCAGCTTGTCGAGTAGCGGAGACGAGCAGTACTTC.